These T cell receptor beta chains were read from a single sample in a study of post-analysis software for immune sequencing data. One entry per CDR3 protein results from TCRdb running MiXCR on the PCR reads. The table has approximately 350,000 distinct CDR3 sequences, around a third seen once. What was sequenced was blood. The receptors come from a girl aged 10-17 years with multiple sclerosis. CDR3s include the opening cysteine and the closing phenylalanine or tryptophan. Each record gives: CDR3 protein, V gene, J gene.

CDR3aa: CASSDIWTGEFRNQPQHF
v_gene: TRBV7-2
j_gene: TRBJ1-5

CDR3aa: CSVGGQLNTEAFF
v_gene: TRBV29-1
j_gene: TRBJ1-1

CDR3aa: CASGVGPTGAFF
v_gene: TRBV12-3/TRBV12-4
j_gene: TRBJ1-1

CDR3aa: CSARTWDNPWDTQYF
v_gene: TRBV20-1
j_gene: TRBJ2-3

CDR3aa: CASSPTGRPYEQYF
v_gene: TRBV18
j_gene: TRBJ2-7

CDR3aa: CATRGTRGGTSYEQYF
v_gene: TRBV6-2/TRBV6-3
j_gene: TRBJ2-7

CDR3aa: CASSLEQGYTF
v_gene: TRBV7-2
j_gene: TRBJ1-2

CDR3aa: CAGSSLQGSGANVLTF
v_gene: TRBV5-1
j_gene: TRBJ2-6

CDR3aa: CASSLPGHQETQYF
v_gene: TRBV7-9
j_gene: TRBJ2-5

CDR3aa: CSAHTATVLAKNIQYF
v_gene: TRBV20-1
j_gene: TRBJ2-4

CDR3aa: CSARDLLAGDNEQFF
v_gene: TRBV20-1
j_gene: TRBJ2-1

CDR3aa: CASSGQGVSTTGAFF
v_gene: TRBV9
j_gene: TRBJ1-1

CDR3aa: CAWSTTGGPTAFF
v_gene: TRBV30
j_gene: TRBJ1-1

CDR3aa: CASSSRQVATNEKLFF
v_gene: TRBV6-2/TRBV6-3
j_gene: TRBJ1-4

CDR3aa: CAGRGTENSPLHF
v_gene: TRBV2
j_gene: TRBJ1-6

CDR3aa: CGVEIHNEQFF
v_gene: TRBV29-1
j_gene: TRBJ2-1

CDR3aa: CASSLGYWTEAFF
v_gene: TRBV12-3/TRBV12-4
j_gene: TRBJ1-1

CDR3aa: CASSARAGKVGELFF
v_gene: TRBV9
j_gene: TRBJ2-2

CDR3aa: CASSEAPGSNTEAFF
v_gene: TRBV2
j_gene: TRBJ1-1

CDR3aa: CATSDPRASNQPQHF
v_gene: TRBV24-1
j_gene: TRBJ1-5

CDR3aa: CASSLGQGIGTQYF
v_gene: TRBV11-3
j_gene: TRBJ2-3

CDR3aa: CASSPQGQGYEQYF
v_gene: TRBV27
j_gene: TRBJ2-7

CDR3aa: CASSLESSNTEAFF
v_gene: TRBV5-1
j_gene: TRBJ1-1

CDR3aa: CASSQDWLASSYEQYF
v_gene: TRBV4-1
j_gene: TRBJ2-7

CDR3aa: CASSQLSAGALETQYF
v_gene: TRBV3-1
j_gene: NA

CDR3aa: CASSLDGGGAYGYTF
v_gene: TRBV5-1
j_gene: TRBJ1-2